This T cell receptor (beta chain) was recorded in a study of T cell repertoires in cytomegalovirus infection. Study-wide context: Both CMV infection and a matching HLA type were indicated by public TCR beta signatures. Study-level points and caveats: Frequencies of public TCR beta families were cumulated, and this identified carriers of CMV plus the relevant HLA.

The CDR3 has 18 amino acids. V lost 4 bases and J lost 0, with 19 bases in between. Germline V gene lookup returns CDR1 MGHRA and CDR2 YSYEKL. TCRdb reprocessed the reads via MiXCR and lists one record per CDR3 protein. The table has about 920,000 distinct CDR3 sequences, around 31% seen once; the top ten hold roughly an eighth. About this clonotype itself: The antigen is unknown.

The origin of this receptor is a human donor in good health (CMV status not recorded). Some clones in this sample may be carry-over from other donors' samples. The specimen was cultured CD8+ T cells from PBMCs, collected from culture after CMV antigen stimulation. This rearrangement joins TRBV4-1 to TRBJ2-1; D might be TRBD2 (6 bases). CDR3 amino acids: CASSLLQAGGSSYNEQFF. As DNA, the CDR3 is TGCGCCAGCAGCCTCCTACAAGCGGGCGGGTCCTCCTACAATGAGCAGTTCTTC.